These 14 T cell receptor beta chains were sequenced from one sample in a study of chemoradiotherapy in HPV16-positive cancers. TCRdb's copy holds only in-frame clones and misses some; the assay was immunoSEQ multiplex PCR. The table includes 9,000 to 13,000 clones, approximately 93% detected once. The starting material was blood, obtained from a patient who underwent chemoradiotherapy. Receptor source: a human donor with HPV-associated anogenital cancer.

The chain couples TRBV7-2 to TRBJ2-7; TRBD2 agrees at 7 bases. The J segment lost 0 bases and the V segment lost 1 base, leaving 3 bases of the junction unmatched. Germline lookup yields CDR1 SGHTA and CDR2 FQGNSA. The CDR3 is made up of 15 amino acids. Here the CDR3 DNA reads TGTGCCAGCAGCTTAGACGGGGGGATCTCCTACGAGCAGTACTTC. Protein sequence: CASSLDGGISYEQYF.

J is TRBJ2-7 and V is TRBV25-1, with 8 bases lining up with TRBD1. The CDR3 consists of 13 residues. From germline, CDR1 is MGHDK and CDR2 SYGVNS. V was pared by 7 bases and J by 6 bases, with 8 bases of the junction left unmatched. CDR3 in DNA: TGTGCCAGCAAGGGACAGGTGGTCTCCGAGCAGTACTTC. This codes for CASKGQVVSEQYF.

V gene TRBV15 combines with J gene TRBJ2-7; tentative D call: TRBD2 (5 bases). V gave up 0 bases and J gave up 6 bases, with 15 bases separating them. There are 15 residues in the CDR3. Germline V gene data show CDR1 as LNHNV and CDR2 as YYDKDF (reference sequence). The CDR3 DNA sequence: TGTGCCACCAGCAGAGACCTACGGGGTTCAGGCGAGCAGTACTTC. Residues: CATSRDLRGSGEQYF.

The chain joins TRBV19 to TRBJ2-2, with unresolved D. CDR1 and CDR2 from the germline V gene are LNHDA and SQIVND (reference sequence). V lost 3 bases, J lost 0 bases, and 5 bases lay in between. This CDR3 is 14 amino acids long. CDR3 protein: CASSINSNTGELFF. The CDR3 DNA reads as TGTGCCAGTAGTATTAATTCGAACACCGGGGAGCTGTTTTTT.

The chain has TRBV10-3 and TRBJ2-3; TRBD2 matches 8 bases. The CDR3 contains 15 residues. Germline CDR1 is ENHRY and CDR2 is SYGVKD. Losses at the gene ends were 5 bases for V and 8 bases for J; bases not matched to a gene: 12. CDR3 in amino acids: CAISMGLGGRGTQYF. CDR3 nucleotide sequence: TGTGCCATCAGTATGGGACTAGGAGGCCGGGGTACGCAGTATTTT.

CDR3 region: CASSPRGGTQYF. In DNA, the CDR3 is TGTGCCAGCAGCCCGAGGGGGGGAACGCAGTATTTT. The V and J genes are TRBV14 and TRBJ2-3, with D perhaps TRBD2 (7 bases). The germline gives CDR1 SGHDN, CDR2 FVKESK. The V and J ends lost 4 bases and 9 bases respectively, with 11 bases between them. The CDR3 runs 12 residues. The variable domain in full, with the rest retrieved from reference TRBV14 and TRBJ2-3, is EAGVTQFPSHSVIEKGQTVTLRCDPISGHDNLYWYRRVMGKEIKFLLHFVKESKQDESGMPNNRFLAERTGGTYSTLKVQPAELEDSGVYFCASSPRGGTQYFGPGTRLTVL.

This clone has a single count. The chain carries TRBV9 and TRBJ2-1; D remains unclear. The V and J ends lost 1 base and 5 bases respectively, with 7 bases between them. CDR3 length: 13 amino acids. Per the germline V gene, CDR1 is SGDLS and CDR2 is YYNGEE. Here the CDR3 DNA reads TGTGCCAGCAGCGTAAACCGGGACAATGAGCAGTTCTTC. This translates into CASSVNRDNEQFF.

The V and J genes are TRBV27 and TRBJ2-7; D may be TRBD2 (6 bases). Germline loops: CDR1 MNHEY, CDR2 SMNVEV (reference sequence). This CDR3 is built from 15 residues. The ends were cut back, 2 bases at V and 2 bases at J, with 13 bases in the middle. The CDR3 loop is CASSLKGRGTYEQYF. In nucleotides, the CDR3 is TGTGCCAGCAGTTTAAAAGGGCGGGGAACCTACGAGCAGTACTTC.

The chain carries TRBV11-3 and TRBJ1-1, with TRBD1 as a possible D gene (6 bases). This CDR3 comprises 12 residues. Trimming removed 6 bases from V and 5 bases from J, with 10 bases in between. CDR1 and CDR2 from the germline V gene are SGHNT and YENEEA. DNA of the CDR3: TGTGCCAGCAGTGAGGGGGGAACTGAAGCTTTCTTT. Translating it yields CASSEGGTEAFF.

This chain joins TRBV5-6 and TRBJ1-2; D call uncertain. V was trimmed by 0 bases and J by 0 bases, leaving 3 bases between them. Germline-derived CDR1 and CDR2 are SGHDT and YYEEEE. This CDR3 is built from 13 residues. The CDR3 DNA follows: TGTGCCAGCAGCTTGGCAGCTAACTATGGCTACACCTTC. It codes for CASSLAANYGYTF.

V and J are TRBV7-2 and TRBJ2-1, with 12 bases fitting TRBD2. V was pared by 4 bases and J by 6 bases, with 4 bases of the junction left unmatched. The CDR3 covers 15 residues. Germline V gene data show CDR1 as SGHTA and CDR2 as FQGNSA. As DNA, the CDR3 is TGTGCCAGCAGCTCACTAGCGGGAGGCCGCAATGAGCAGTTCTTC. Translation gives CASSSLAGGRNEQFF.

V gene TRBV19 combines with J gene TRBJ2-7; possibly TRBD1 or TRBD2 for D (7 bases each). The length of the CDR3 is 17 residues. V was trimmed by 6 bases and J by 2 bases, leaving 23 bases between them. Germline-derived CDR1 and CDR2 are LNHDA and SQIVND (reference sequence). The CDR3: CASSKQGRTSATYEQYF. CDR3 DNA: TGTGCCAGTAGCAAACAGGGGAGAACTAGCGCCACCTACGAGCAGTACTTC.

This chain connects TRBV7-2 to TRBJ2-1; 12 bases map to TRBD2. The V gene end was trimmed by 0 bases and the J gene end by 7 bases; junction bases not matched to a gene: 4. Germline CDR1 and CDR2: SGHTA and FQGNSA. CDR3 length: 16 amino acids. This CDR3 is CASSLALAGGENEQFF. The CDR3 bases are TGTGCCAGCAGCTTAGCCCTAGCGGGGGGGGAGAATGAGCAGTTCTTC. Looking up the rest from reference TRBV7-2 and TRBJ2-1 gives the full variable domain: GAGVSQSPSNKVTEKGKDVELRCDPISGHTALYWYRQSLGQGLEFLIYFQGNSAPDKSGLPSDRFSAERTGGSVSTLTIQRTQQEDSAVYLCASSLALAGGENEQFFGPGTRLTVL.

The chain links TRBV9 to TRBJ2-2, with D unresolved. The germline V gene has CDR1 SGDLS and CDR2 YYNGEE. The CDR3 has 14 residues. The germline V and J ends were trimmed by 3 bases and 0 bases, with 6 bases remaining between them. This CDR3 is CASSEFTNTGELFF. The CDR3 nucleotides are TGTGCCAGCAGCGAATTCACGAACACCGGGGAGCTGTTTTTT.